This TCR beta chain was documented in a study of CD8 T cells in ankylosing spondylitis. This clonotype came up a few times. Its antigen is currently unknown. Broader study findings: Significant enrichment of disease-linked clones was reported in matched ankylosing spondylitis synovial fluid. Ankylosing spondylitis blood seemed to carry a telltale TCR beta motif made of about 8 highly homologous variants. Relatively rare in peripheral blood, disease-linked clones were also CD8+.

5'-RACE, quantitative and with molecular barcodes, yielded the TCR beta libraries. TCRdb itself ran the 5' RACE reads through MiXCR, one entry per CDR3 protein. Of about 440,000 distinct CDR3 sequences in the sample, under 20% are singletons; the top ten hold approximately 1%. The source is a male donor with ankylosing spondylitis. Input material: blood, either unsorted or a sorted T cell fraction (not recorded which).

The CDR3 reads CASSLASGTSEQYF. Here the CDR3 DNA reads TGTGCCAGCAGTTTAGCTAGCGGGACGTCCGAGCAGTACTTC. The genes are TRBV12-3 or TRBV12-4 and TRBJ2-7, with 8 positions matching TRBD2. Germline trimming cut 0 bases from V and 6 bases from J; bases unmatched to any gene: 4. The CDR3 is 14 residues long.